This TCR beta chain was sequenced in a study of blood T cells in healthy people across ages (dated by TCRdb to the mid-2010s). Background on the whole study: In model experiments, template switching captured about one uniquely barcoded TCR beta cDNA molecule for every two T cells. Age-related changes in TCR beta repertoire diversity were measured in the study by deep sequencing normalized with unique cDNA molecular identifiers. To avoid experimental bias, donors of different ages were distributed randomly across sequencing lanes. Using the same blood draw, the study looked at two additional independent replicas of 1 million unique cDNA reads for two donors, one aged 18 to 30 and the other aged 80 or older. The donors were split into four age groups: young (average 16 years), middle-aged (39), aged (approximately 60) and long-lived (over 80).

A remark on this clonotype: The antigen it recognizes is unknown. No base qualities exist here, and no much larger clone lies one base off it.

Donors were 39 systemically healthy Caucasian individuals from Russia aged 6 to 90 years. Each donor gave about 9.2 milliliters of peripheral blood, drawn into EDTA-treated Vacutainer tubes. Ficoll-Paque density-gradient centrifugation was used to isolate PBMCs, with at least 6 million obtained per sample. Trizol reagent was used to extract total RNA from the PBMCs, yielding at least 6 micrograms per sample. Naive CD45RAhigh/CD27high T cell percentages were measured by flow cytometry on a PBMC aliquot from every donor. Receptor amplification or capture employed 5' RACE. Sequencing relied on an Illumina HiSeq 2500. A second PCR of roughly 6 to 11 cycles was run with a J-beta primer mix and a sample-barcoded 5' primer. A unique molecular identifier was introduced onto each TCR beta cDNA molecule by a template-switch 5' adaptor carrying 12 random nucleotides. Each sample yielded at least 3 million CDR3-containing paired-end reads. The Mint cDNA synthesis kit, primed by a TRBC-specific oligonucleotide, was used to synthesize first-strand cDNA from all RNA. Following uracil-DNA glycosylase treatment, all cDNA underwent a first 18-cycle PCR with the universal primers M1SS and BC2_uni_R. The authors' pipeline ran thus. Each sample was normalized by randomly selecting 1 million high-quality reads, each carrying a distinct molecular identifier. Instead of being binned into consensus sequences, reads that shared molecular identifiers were thrown out. CDR3 identification, clonotype clustering and error correction used MiTCR with a Q25 quality threshold and the strictest error-elimination algorithm. Lower-bound total TCR beta diversity was estimated with a nonparametric unseen species model using Euler transformation. TCRdb's own reprocessing of the public reads used fastp at Q25 and MiXCR and kept productive beta chains. Each entry is one CDR3 protein sequence, shown with its most common DNA and genes. The V and J calls were determined by TCRdb, not by the authors. The sample table holds 1 million or so distinct CDR3 sequences, of which more than 35% were seen once. The leading ten clones occupy approximately 17% of the sample.

Via the germline V gene, CDR1 is MGHRA and CDR2 YSYEKL. The CDR3 goes from the cysteine to the phenylalanine over 12 residues. The entry retains the CDR3 DNA only, 36 bases that are in frame from base 1. Overall study outcomes, separate from this receptor: The long-lived group showed more naive CD4+ T cells, fewer expanded clones and increased TCR diversity than the aged group, suggesting age selection. The percentage of naive T cells measured by flow cytometry correlated strongly with observed TCR beta diversity. Observed TCR beta diversity per million T cells fell roughly linearly with age, and a significant reduction was already apparent by age around 44. The CMV infection status of donors was not known, potentially confounding age-related changes in expanded clonotypes. Estimates of total diversity based on one million sequenced T cells were regarded as lower bounds and as underestimates. Since profiling was done on bulk unsorted PBMCs, naive and antigen-experienced compartments could not be conclusively compared.

The specimen sequenced was blood. The chain is assembled from TRBV4-1 and TRBJ2-5, with the D gene call left open. The J call may be mistaken, given a closer DNA end match to TRBJ2-7. The origin of this receptor is a woman aged 60-70 years in good health. The sequenced DNA: TGCGCCAGCAGCCAAGTTGGAGCCGAGCAGTACTTC. It translates to CASSQVGAEQYF.